Shown below are 24 T cell receptor beta chains from a single sample sequenced in a study of response to subunit inactivated influenza vaccine. TCRdb recomputed calls from the RT-PCR reads with MiXCR, one row per CDR3 protein. Of roughly 760,000 distinct CDR3 sequences in the sample, over 20% are singletons; the top ten hold 10% to 13%. Sequenced here: PBMCs from blood, sampled about 5 days after vaccination. These receptors originate from a man between 45 and 60 years old who received an inactivated influenza vaccine.

This clonotype came up a few times. The chain employs TRBV20-1 and TRBJ2-2, with D perhaps TRBD2 (5 bases). Trimming left V 5 bases short and J 6 bases short, with 22 bases between. Germline loops: CDR1 DFQATT, CDR2 SNEGSKA (reference sequence). The CDR3 is 16 residues long. For the CDR3, the DNA is TGCAGTGCTCGAAGGTGGCTAGCCGTGGGTGCCGGGGAGCTGTTTTTT. This gives the protein CSARRWLAVGAGELFF.

This clonotype turned up a few times. The rearrangement joins TRBV4-3 to TRBJ1-4; 9 bases match TRBD1. This CDR3 has 15 amino acids. V lost 2 bases, J lost 10 bases, and 8 bases stayed unmatched. Germline CDR1 reads LGHNA; CDR2 reads YSLEER. CDR3 region: CASSQTGTGSRKLFF. Here the CDR3 DNA reads TGCGCCAGCAGCCAAACCGGGACAGGGTCTCGAAAACTGTTTTTT.

Concerning this clonotype: A much larger clone differs from this one at a single base, so this may be a read error. The chain is built from TRBV3-1 and TRBJ2-6; D is ambiguous. CDR1 is LGHDT, CDR2 YNNKEL, per germline (reference sequence). V shed 1 base and J shed 0 bases, with 4 bases lying between them. The CDR3 spans 15 residues. CDR3 sequence reads: CASSQGTSGANVLTF. The CDR3 nucleotides are TGTGCCAGCAGCCAAGGAACCTCTGGGGCCAACGTCCTGACTTTC.

The V gene is TRBV12-3 or TRBV12-4, the J gene TRBJ2-5; the match to TRBD2 covers 10 bases. The V segment lost 5 bases and the J segment 4 bases; nucleotides outside the gene matches: 10. The CDR3 contains 16 residues. The CDR3 region is CASSGPSSGSGETQYF. The DNA of the CDR3 is TGTGCCAGCAGTGGACCGTCTAGCGGGAGCGGAGAGACCCAGTACTTC.

The chain uses TRBV11-2 and TRBJ2-7; 8 nucleotides line up with TRBD2. V lost 5 bases and J lost 4; bases outside the gene matches: 13. This CDR3 spans 16 amino acids. The germline V gene encodes CDR1 SGHAT and CDR2 FQNNGV. The DNA for the CDR3 is TGTGCCAGCAGCAACCCCGGGACTAGGACTAGGTACGAGCAGTACTTC. Translating gives CASSNPGTRTRYEQYF.

The chain uses TRBV20-1 and TRBJ2-3, with no clear D. CDR1 is DFQATT, CDR2 SNEGSKA, per germline (reference sequence). CDR3 length: 12 amino acids. V lost 5 bases, J lost 1 base, and 7 bases lay in between. CDR3 bases: TGCAGTGCTGTCCTGGGCACAGATACGCAGTATTTT. Its protein product is CSAVLGTDTQYF.

The chain couples TRBV5-1 to TRBJ2-1; the D is unclear. This CDR3 region has 15 residues. The V gene lost 2 bases and the J gene lost 1 base, with 10 bases spanning the gap. Germline CDR1 reads SGHRS; CDR2 reads YFSETQ. This CDR3 reads CASSFSLTSYNEQFF. CDR3 sequence (DNA): TGCGCCAGCAGCTTCAGCTTAACATCCTACAATGAGCAGTTCTTC.

The chain joins TRBV20-1 to TRBJ2-1; TRBD2 aligns across 9 bases. CDR3 size: 16 residues. Germline CDR1 reads DFQATT; CDR2 reads SNEGSKA (reference sequence). Trimming took 3 bases from V and 8 from J; bases not matched to a gene: 14. The CDR3 protein is CSASPYSGGNYDEQFF. CDR3 DNA sequence: TGCAGTGCTAGCCCCTATAGCGGGGGCAATTATGATGAGCAGTTCTTC.

The chain couples TRBV12-3 or TRBV12-4 to TRBJ1-2; TRBD1 aligns across 7 bases. The CDR3 spans 13 residues. Germline trimming cut 5 bases from V and 4 bases from J; bases unmatched to any gene: 4. DNA of the CDR3: TGTGCCAGCAGTACCCGGGACAGCTATGGCTACACCTTC. This gives the protein CASSTRDSYGYTF.

In its sample, this clonotype was seen a few times. The chain has TRBV7-9 and TRBJ2-2, with D uncertain. CDR3 length: 11 amino acids. Per the germline V gene, CDR1 is SEHNR and CDR2 is FQNEAQ (reference sequence). V was pared by 7 bases and J by 6 bases, with 6 bases between. DNA of the CDR3: TGTGCCAGCATCGTTTCCGGGGAGCTGTTTTTT. Its translation is CASIVSGELFF.

This clonotype was seen repeatedly, ten times or more. The rearrangement uses TRBV12-3 or TRBV12-4 and TRBJ1-3; D not resolved. V dropped 5 bases and J dropped 7 bases, with 9 bases sitting between them. This CDR3 is built from 12 residues. CDR3 sequence: CASSPNGNTIYF. The CDR3 bases are TGTGCCAGCAGTCCTAACGGGAACACCATATATTTT.

The gene calls are TRBV20-1 and TRBJ1-5; D may be TRBD1 (5 bases). The CDR3 is made up of 16 amino acids. Germline V lookup: CDR1 DFQATT, CDR2 SNEGSKA (reference sequence). Trimming removed 5 bases from V and 0 bases from J, with 17 bases in between. CDR3 residues: CSASGTWSYSNQPQHF. The CDR3 nucleotides are TGCAGTGCTTCCGGGACCTGGTCTTATAGCAATCAGCCCCAGCATTTT.

V and J are TRBV10-3 and TRBJ1-5; 10 bases match TRBD1. This CDR3 comprises 15 residues. Germline V gene lookup returns CDR1 ENHRY and CDR2 SYGVKD. The V segment lost 6 bases and the J segment 6 bases; nucleotides outside the gene matches: 8. The CDR3: CAISQETGGGQPQHF. CDR3 coding DNA: TGTGCCATCAGCCAAGAGACAGGGGGCGGTCAGCCCCAGCATTTT.

This chain links TRBV10-3 with TRBJ2-1; 11 bases map to TRBD1. CDR1 and CDR2 from the germline V gene are ENHRY and SYGVKD. The CDR3 is 15 amino acids. The junction had 3 bases not matched to a gene; V was cut back by 6 bases and J by 2 bases. CDR3 bases: TGTGCCATCAGGGGGGGACAGGGGGCCTACAATGAGCAGTTCTTC. This codes for CAIRGGQGAYNEQFF.

This chain joins TRBV19 and TRBJ2-7; D unresolved. The CDR3 extends over 15 amino acids. The germline V gene encodes CDR1 LNHDA and CDR2 SQIVND (reference sequence). The germline V and J ends were trimmed by 0 bases and 4 bases, with 13 bases remaining between them. For the CDR3, the DNA is TGTGCCAGTAGTATAGATCTAAGAACAGCTTACGAGCAGTACTTC. It yields the protein CASSIDLRTAYEQYF.

Ten or more counts support this clonotype. This rearrangement joins TRBV5-6 to TRBJ2-1; D is unresolved. CDR1 is SGHDT and CDR2 is YYEEEE in the germline V gene. The ends were cut back, 4 bases at V and 2 bases at J, with 7 bases in the middle. This CDR3 comprises 13 residues. CDR3 coding DNA: TGTGCCAGCAGCCCGGACCCCTACAATGAGCAGTTCTTC. Protein product: CASSPDPYNEQFF.

The chain is built from TRBV29-1 and TRBJ2-3, with 7 positions matching TRBD1. This CDR3 comprises 15 residues. V gave up 7 bases and J gave up 1 base; unmatched junction bases: 11. CDR1 is SQVTM and CDR2 is ANQGSEA in the germline V gene. The CDR3, as DNA: TGCAGCGCCGAGGGGGCCTCAGGACGCACAGATACGCAGTATTTT. It codes for CSAEGASGRTDTQYF.

The J gene is TRBJ2-1, the V gene TRBV7-3; 8 nucleotides align to TRBD2. CDR3 length equals 16 residues. With 4 bases clipped from V and 6 bases from J, the junction kept 11 bases outside the gene matches. Per the germline V gene, CDR1 is SGHTA and CDR2 is FQGTGA. The CDR3 nucleotides read TGTGCCAGCAGCTCCGGTCGTAGCGGGATGAGCAATGAGCAGTTCTTC. It specifies CASSSGRSGMSNEQFF.

CDR3: CASSLGLAGGAYEQYF. The CDR3 bases are TGTGCCAGCAGTTTAGGTCTAGCGGGAGGCGCCTACGAGCAGTACTTC. The chain carries TRBV12-3 or TRBV12-4 and TRBJ2-7; 11 bases align to TRBD2. V gave up 1 base and J gave up 2 bases; unmatched junction bases: 4. The CDR3 is 16 amino acids.

In this sample, this clonotype turned up a few times. The CDR3 nucleotides read TGCAGTGCTAGTCCGCCAGCGCCCTACGAGCAGTACTTC. It codes for CSASPPAPYEQYF. V and J are TRBV20-1 and TRBJ2-7; D is ambiguous. Trimming stripped 3 bases from V and 2 bases from J, with 11 bases between. Germline assignment: CDR1 DFQATT and CDR2 SNEGSKA (reference sequence). The CDR3 runs 13 residues.

This rearrangement joins TRBV4-3 to TRBJ2-3; D possibly corresponds to TRBD2 (6 bases). Germline values: CDR1 LGHNA, CDR2 YSLEER. This CDR3 has 19 residues. The V and J ends lost 1 base and 4 bases respectively, with 24 bases between them. In DNA form, the CDR3 reads TGCGCCAGCAGCCAAGGGGGAAGAACGGGGCGGAGGGGCGCAGATACGCAGTATTTT. Protein product: CASSQGGRTGRRGADTQYF.

The chain carries TRBV29-1 and TRBJ1-2; possibly TRBD1 for D (6 bases). Germline V lookup: CDR1 SQVTM, CDR2 ANQGSEA. The CDR3 consists of 13 residues. V lost 2 bases to trimming and J lost 3 bases, with 10 bases between them. The CDR3 here is CSVEPGADYGYTF. The CDR3 DNA reads as TGCAGCGTTGAACCGGGGGCTGACTATGGCTACACCTTC.

This clonotype was counted a few times. The V and J genes are TRBV11-2 and TRBJ2-1; a weak D match, TRBD2 (5 bases). V was clipped by 5 bases and J by 4 bases, with 9 bases between them. CDR3 length: 13 residues. In germline, CDR1 is SGHAT, CDR2 FQNNGV. Here the CDR3 reads CASSPGWYNEQFF. The CDR3 nucleotides are TGTGCCAGCAGCCCGGGGTGGTACAATGAGCAGTTCTTC.

This chain connects TRBV28 to TRBJ1-4; unclear D gene. V was clipped by 2 bases and J by 0 bases, with 7 bases between them. CDR3 length equals 15 residues. Germline loops: CDR1 MDHEN, CDR2 SYDVKM. The CDR3 region has the DNA TGTGCCAGCAGTTTAACGCCAACAACTAATGAAAAACTGTTTTTT. It yields the protein CASSLTPTTNEKLFF.